This TCR beta chain was captured by sequencing in a study of T cells in Graves' hyperthyroidism and ophthalmopathy. The study, taken as a whole, reports: The blood repertoire included most of the expanded thyroid clonotypes above 0.001.

This clonotype was detected a few times. The antigen remains unidentified. Template material for amplifying TCR beta CDR3 regions consisted of RNA transcripts. The primer set for the first-round RT-PCR of the TCR CDR3 was HTBI. MiXCR was run by TCRdb on the multiplex PCR reads, yielding one entry per CDR3 protein. The table has 300,000 to 500,000 distinct CDR3 sequences, just under 15% seen once; the top ten hold about 31%. Per germline, CDR1 SGHDT and CDR2 YYEEEE. The CDR3 is 14 residues long. V lost 0 bases, J lost 9 bases, and 13 bases lay in between. Hyperthyroidism had been newly diagnosed in patients aged 18 to 65, and its duration was under 2 months. It was uncontrolled infection, other autoimmune disease, pregnancy or lactation that excluded patients.

The chain uses TRBV5-6 and TRBJ2-1; either TRBD1 or TRBD2 may supply D (6 bases each). Input material: blood. The sequence was collected from a woman under 40 with Graves' hyperthyroidism. CDR3 DNA: TGTGCCAGCAGCTTGGACGGATGGGGGGCTGAGCAGTTCTTC. It translates to CASSLDGWGAEQFF. Full variable domain (remainder filled in from reference TRBV5-6 and TRBJ2-1): DAGVTQSPTHLIKTRGQQVTLRCSPKSGHDTVSWYQQALGQGPQFIFQYYEEEERQRGNFPDRFSGHQFPNYSSELNVNALLLGDSALYLCASSLDGWGAEQFFGPGTRLTVL.